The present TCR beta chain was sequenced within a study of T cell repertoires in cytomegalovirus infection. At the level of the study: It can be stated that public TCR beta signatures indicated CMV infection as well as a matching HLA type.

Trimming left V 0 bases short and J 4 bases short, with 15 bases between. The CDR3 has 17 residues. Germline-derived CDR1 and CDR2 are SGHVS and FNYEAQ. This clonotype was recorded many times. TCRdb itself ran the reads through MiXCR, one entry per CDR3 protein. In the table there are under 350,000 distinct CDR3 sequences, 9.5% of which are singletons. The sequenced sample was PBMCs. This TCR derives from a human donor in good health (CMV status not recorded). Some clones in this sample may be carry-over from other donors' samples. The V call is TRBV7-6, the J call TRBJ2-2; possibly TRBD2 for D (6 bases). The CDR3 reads CASSLALWERATGELFF. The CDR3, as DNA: TGTGCCAGCAGCTTAGCGTTGTGGGAGCGGGCCACCGGGGAGCTGTTTTTT.